The 9 T cell receptor beta chains below all came from one sample that was sequenced in a study of cytomegalovirus exposure and HLA in healthy donors. TCRdb's table, derived via immunoSEQ multiplex PCR, lists solely in-frame clones and lacks some. Among roughly 260,000 clones listed, nearly 90% were seen once. What was sequenced was PBMCs. Receptors were obtained from a woman aged 18-35 years in good health and CMV-seronegative.

The chain has TRBV11-2 and TRBJ1-2, with a possible D match to TRBD1 (6 bases). V dropped 3 bases and J dropped 6 bases, with 14 bases sitting between them. The CDR3 runs to 14 residues. From germline, CDR1 is SGHAT and CDR2 FQNNGV. Written as DNA, the CDR3 is TGTGCCAGCAGCTTGGTTACAGGGTTGGATGGCTACACCTTC. Amino acids: CASSLVTGLDGYTF.

There are a few counts of this clone. The genes are TRBV10-2 and TRBJ1-5, with D tentatively TRBD1 (6 bases). The V and J ends lost 6 bases and 5 bases respectively, with 17 bases between them. The CDR3 is 15 residues long. Germline V gives CDR1 WSHSY, CDR2 SAAADI. CDR3 DNA: TGCGCCAGCAGCCCCGCCCCAGGGGATCATCAGCCCCAGCATTTT. Translating gives CASSPAPGDHQPQHF.

V is TRBV27 and J is TRBJ1-1; D is unclear. The CDR3 consists of 14 residues. Germline assignment: CDR1 MNHEY and CDR2 SMNVEV (reference sequence). V dropped 2 bases and J dropped 4 bases, with 11 bases sitting between them. The CDR3 DNA reads TGTGCCAGCAGTTTAGGCGTCAGAGGCACTGAAGCTTTCTTT. This sequence encodes CASSLGVRGTEAFF.

V usage is TRBV28 and J usage is TRBJ2-3; perhaps TRBD2 as D (6 bases). The CDR3 runs 16 residues. The V end lost 5 bases, the J end lost 3 bases, and 18 bases lay between the germline ends. Germline CDR1 MDHEN, CDR2 SYDVKM. The CDR3 bases are TGTGCCAGCAGTCCCGCCCGACTAGTGGTGACAGATACGCAGTATTTT. Its protein product is CASSPARLVVTDTQYF.

The J gene is TRBJ2-1, the V gene TRBV4-3, with D tentatively TRBD2 (6 bases). V was cut by 0 bases and J by 4 bases, with 16 bases left in between. The CDR3 covers 17 residues. Germline lookup yields CDR1 LGHNA and CDR2 YSLEER. DNA for the CDR3: TGCGCCAGCAGCCAAGATATCCCGGGAGATCAATACAATGAGCAGTTCTTC. Amino acids: CASSQDIPGDQYNEQFF.

J is TRBJ1-5 and V is TRBV2; TRBD1 might be the D (5 bases). V lost 4 bases and J 2 bases, leaving 9 bases between the germline ends. The CDR3 has 14 residues. Per germline, CDR1 SNHLY and CDR2 FYNNEI. For the CDR3, the DNA is TGTGCCAGCAGTGGGTCGACAGGCAATCAGCCCCAGCATTTT. It yields the protein CASSGSTGNQPQHF.

The chain links TRBV6-5 to TRBJ2-7; TRBD2 agrees at 11 bases. Germline CDR1 is MNHEY and CDR2 is SVGAGI. Trimming at V came to 6 bases and at J to 3 bases, leaving 7 bases not matched to a gene. The CDR3 sequence is 15 residues long. CDR3 nucleotide sequence: TGTGCCAGCAGCCTTACTAGCGGGGGAGGCTACGAGCAGTACTTC. It codes for CASSLTSGGGYEQYF.

The V call is TRBV6-1, the J call TRBJ2-1; 9 bases line up with TRBD1. CDR3 length equals 14 residues. V lost 5 bases to trimming and J lost 8 bases; unmatched junction nucleotides: 7. Germline V gene lookup returns CDR1 MNHNS and CDR2 SASEGT. The CDR3: CASSRDRAVDEQFF. The CDR3 region has the DNA TGTGCCAGCAGTCGGGACAGGGCGGTTGATGAGCAGTTCTTC.

CDR3 in DNA: TGCAGCGTTGTAGTCGCCTCAGGGCCGACCCACAATGAGCAGTTCTTC. The encoded protein is CSVVVASGPTHNEQFF. The chain carries TRBV29-1 and TRBJ2-1; D possibly corresponds to TRBD1 (5 bases). From germline, CDR1 is SQVTM and CDR2 ANQGSEA. V was cut by 4 bases and J by 5 bases, with 21 bases left in between. The CDR3 sequence is 16 residues long.